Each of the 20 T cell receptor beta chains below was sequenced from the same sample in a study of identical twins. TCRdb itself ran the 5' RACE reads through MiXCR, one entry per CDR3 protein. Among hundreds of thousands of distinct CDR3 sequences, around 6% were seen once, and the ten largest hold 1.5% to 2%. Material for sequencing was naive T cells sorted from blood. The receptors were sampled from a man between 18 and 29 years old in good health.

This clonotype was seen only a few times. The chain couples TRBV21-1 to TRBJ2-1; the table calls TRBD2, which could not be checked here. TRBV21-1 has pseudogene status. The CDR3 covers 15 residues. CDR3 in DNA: TGTGCCCTCGGGCGGACTAGCGGTACCTACAATGAGCAGTTCTTC. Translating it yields CALGRTSGTYNEQFF.

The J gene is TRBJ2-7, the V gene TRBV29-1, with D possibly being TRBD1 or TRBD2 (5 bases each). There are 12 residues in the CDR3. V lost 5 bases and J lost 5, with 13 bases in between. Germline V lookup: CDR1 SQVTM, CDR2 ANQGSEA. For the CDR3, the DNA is TGCAGCGTTCCGCAGGGAGTGAACGAGCAGTACTTC. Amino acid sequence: CSVPQGVNEQYF.

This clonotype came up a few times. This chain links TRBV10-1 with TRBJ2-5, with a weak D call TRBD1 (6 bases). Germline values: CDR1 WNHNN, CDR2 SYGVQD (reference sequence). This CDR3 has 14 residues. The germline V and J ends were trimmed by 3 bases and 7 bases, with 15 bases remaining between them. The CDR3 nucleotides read TGCGCCAGCAGTGACCCGGGACACCCCGTGACCCAGTACTTC. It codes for CASSDPGHPVTQYF.

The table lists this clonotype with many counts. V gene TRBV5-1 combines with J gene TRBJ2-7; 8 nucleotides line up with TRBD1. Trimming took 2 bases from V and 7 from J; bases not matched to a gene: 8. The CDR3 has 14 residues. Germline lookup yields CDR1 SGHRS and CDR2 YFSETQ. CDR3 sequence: CASSFRQGFREQYV. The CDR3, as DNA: TGCGCCAGCAGCTTCAGACAGGGGTTTCGTGAGCAGTACGTC.

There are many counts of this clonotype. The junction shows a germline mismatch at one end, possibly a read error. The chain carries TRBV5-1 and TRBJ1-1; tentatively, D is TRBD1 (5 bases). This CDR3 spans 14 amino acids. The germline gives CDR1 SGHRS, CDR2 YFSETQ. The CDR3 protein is CASSLETGNTEAFF. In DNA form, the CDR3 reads TGTGCCAGCAGCTTGGAAACAGGGAACACTGAAGCTTTCTTT.

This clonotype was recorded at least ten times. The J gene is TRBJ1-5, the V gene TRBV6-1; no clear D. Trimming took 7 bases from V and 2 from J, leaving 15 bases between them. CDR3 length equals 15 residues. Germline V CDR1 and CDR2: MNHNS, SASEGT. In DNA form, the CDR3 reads TGTGCCAGCAAGCCGTCCGGGATAGGCAATCAGCCCCAGCATTTT. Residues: CASKPSGIGNQPQHF.

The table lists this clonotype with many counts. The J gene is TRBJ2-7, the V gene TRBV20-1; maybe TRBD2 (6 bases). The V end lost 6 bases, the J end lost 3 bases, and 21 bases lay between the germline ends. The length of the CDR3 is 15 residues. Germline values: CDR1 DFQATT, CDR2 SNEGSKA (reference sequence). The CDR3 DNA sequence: TGCAGTGCGCAAGCACCCCCGGCGGAGGGCTACGAGCAGTACTTC. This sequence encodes CSAQAPPAEGYEQYF.

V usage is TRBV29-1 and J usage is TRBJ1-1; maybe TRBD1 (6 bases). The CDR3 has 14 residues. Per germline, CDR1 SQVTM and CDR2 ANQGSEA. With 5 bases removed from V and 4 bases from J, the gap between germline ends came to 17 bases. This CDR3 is CSVLPIQGGTEAFF. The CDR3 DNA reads TGCAGCGTTCTTCCCATACAGGGAGGCACTGAAGCTTTCTTT.

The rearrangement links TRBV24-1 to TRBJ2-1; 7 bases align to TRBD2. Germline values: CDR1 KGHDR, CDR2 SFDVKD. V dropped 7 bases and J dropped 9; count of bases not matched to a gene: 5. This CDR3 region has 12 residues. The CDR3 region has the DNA TGTGCCACCAGCCCTAGCGGATCTGAGCAGTTCTTC. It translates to CATSPSGSEQFF.

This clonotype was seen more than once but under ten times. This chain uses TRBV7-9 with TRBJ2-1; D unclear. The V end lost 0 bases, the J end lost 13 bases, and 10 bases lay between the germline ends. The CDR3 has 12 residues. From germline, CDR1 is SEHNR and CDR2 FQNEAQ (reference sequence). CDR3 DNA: TGTGCCAGCAGCTTAGCAACGGCAGCCCAGTTCTTC. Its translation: CASSLATAAQFF.

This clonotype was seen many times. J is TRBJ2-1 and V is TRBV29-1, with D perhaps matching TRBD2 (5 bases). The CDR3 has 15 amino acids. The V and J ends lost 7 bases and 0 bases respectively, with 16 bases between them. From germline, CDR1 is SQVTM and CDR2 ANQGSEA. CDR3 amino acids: CSAGIASSSYNEQFF. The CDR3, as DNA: TGCAGCGCCGGGATAGCGTCAAGCTCCTACAATGAGCAGTTCTTC.

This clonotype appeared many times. CDR3 region: CASSLGAPLELFF. The CDR3 nucleotides are TGCGCCAGCAGCCTCGGGGCTCCGCTTGAGCTGTTTTTT. The rearrangement joins TRBV5-1 to TRBJ2-2; D possibly uses TRBD1 or TRBD2 (5 bases each). Trimming took 4 bases from V and 11 from J, leaving 15 bases between them. The CDR3 runs to 13 residues. CDR1 SGHRS and CDR2 YFSETQ come from the germline V gene.

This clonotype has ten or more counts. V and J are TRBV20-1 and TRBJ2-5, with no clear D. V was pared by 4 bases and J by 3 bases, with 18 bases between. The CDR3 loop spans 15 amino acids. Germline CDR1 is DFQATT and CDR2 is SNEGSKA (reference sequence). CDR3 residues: CSATPVTKAEETQYF. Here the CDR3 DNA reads TGCAGTGCTACTCCCGTTACTAAGGCGGAAGAGACCCAGTACTTC.

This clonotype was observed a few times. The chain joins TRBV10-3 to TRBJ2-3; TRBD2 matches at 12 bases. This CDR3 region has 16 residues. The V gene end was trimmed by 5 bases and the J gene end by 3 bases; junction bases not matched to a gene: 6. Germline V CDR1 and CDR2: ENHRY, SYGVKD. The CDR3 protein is CAISSSLAGGTDTQYF. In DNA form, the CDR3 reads TGTGCCATCAGTTCCTCCCTAGCGGGAGGGACAGATACGCAGTATTTT.

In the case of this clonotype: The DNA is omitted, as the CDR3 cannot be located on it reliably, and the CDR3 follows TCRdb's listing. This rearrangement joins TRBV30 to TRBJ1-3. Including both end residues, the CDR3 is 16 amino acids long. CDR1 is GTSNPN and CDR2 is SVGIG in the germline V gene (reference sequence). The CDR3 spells CAWSVEGWGSGNTTYF.

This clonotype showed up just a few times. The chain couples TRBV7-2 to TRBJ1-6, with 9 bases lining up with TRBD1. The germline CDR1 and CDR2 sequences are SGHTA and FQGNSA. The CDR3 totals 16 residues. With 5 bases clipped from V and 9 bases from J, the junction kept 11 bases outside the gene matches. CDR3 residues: CASSPVQGARVSPLHF. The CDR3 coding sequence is TGTGCCAGCAGCCCAGTACAGGGGGCGCGGGTTTCACCCCTCCACTTT.

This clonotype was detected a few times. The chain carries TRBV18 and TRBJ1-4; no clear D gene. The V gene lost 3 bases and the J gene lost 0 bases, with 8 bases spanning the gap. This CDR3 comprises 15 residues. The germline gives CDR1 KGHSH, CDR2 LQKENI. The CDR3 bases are TGTGCCAGCTCACCTGCGGGTGCAACTAATGAAAAACTGTTTTTT. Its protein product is CASSPAGATNEKLFF.

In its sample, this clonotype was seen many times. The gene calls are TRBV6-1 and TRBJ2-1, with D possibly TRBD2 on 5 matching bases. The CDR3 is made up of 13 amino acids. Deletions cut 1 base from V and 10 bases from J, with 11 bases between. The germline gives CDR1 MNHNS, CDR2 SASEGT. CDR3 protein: CASSEEWRTEQFF. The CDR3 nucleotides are TGTGCCAGCAGTGAAGAATGGAGGACCGAGCAGTTCTTC.

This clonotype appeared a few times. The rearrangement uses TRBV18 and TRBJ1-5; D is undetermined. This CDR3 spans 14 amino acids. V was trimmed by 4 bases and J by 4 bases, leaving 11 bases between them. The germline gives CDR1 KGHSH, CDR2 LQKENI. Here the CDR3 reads CASSRMPTNQPQHF. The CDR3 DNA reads TGTGCCAGCTCACGAATGCCCACTAATCAGCCCCAGCATTTT.

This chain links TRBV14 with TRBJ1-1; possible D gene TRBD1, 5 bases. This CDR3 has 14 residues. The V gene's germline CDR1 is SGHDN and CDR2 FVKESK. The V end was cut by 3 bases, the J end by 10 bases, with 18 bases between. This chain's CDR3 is CASSQRRDPQRAFF. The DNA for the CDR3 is TGTGCCAGCAGCCAGAGGAGGGACCCCCAGAGAGCTTTCTTT.